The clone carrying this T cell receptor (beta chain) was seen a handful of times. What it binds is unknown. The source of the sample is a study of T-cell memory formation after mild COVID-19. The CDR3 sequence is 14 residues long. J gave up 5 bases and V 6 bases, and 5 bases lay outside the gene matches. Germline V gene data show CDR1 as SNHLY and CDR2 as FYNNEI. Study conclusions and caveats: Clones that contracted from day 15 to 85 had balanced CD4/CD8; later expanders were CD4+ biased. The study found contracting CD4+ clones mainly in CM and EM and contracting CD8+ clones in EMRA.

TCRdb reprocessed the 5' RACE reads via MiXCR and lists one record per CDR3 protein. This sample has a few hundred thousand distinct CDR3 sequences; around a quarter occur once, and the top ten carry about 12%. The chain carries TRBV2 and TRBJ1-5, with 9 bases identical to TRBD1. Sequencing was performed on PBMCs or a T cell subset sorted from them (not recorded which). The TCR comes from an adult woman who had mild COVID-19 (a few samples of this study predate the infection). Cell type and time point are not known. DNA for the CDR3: TGTGCCAGCAGAAGGGGACAGGGATATCAGCCCCAGCATTTT. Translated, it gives CASRRGQGYQPQHF.